The sequence of this T cell receptor beta chain was determined in a study of OX40 agonist ivuxolimab in advanced cancers. Whole-study findings and limits: At 0.1 to 3.0 mg/kg, CD4+ and CD8+ blood T cells expanded clonally by week 6. On average, CD8+ T cells showed a greater number of expanded clones than CD4+.

Profiled with immunoSEQ multiplex PCR; TCRdb holds only in-frame clones, not every one. The sample lists around 19,000 clones; over 70% were seen once. Concerning this clone itself: The antigen is not known.

In germline, CDR1 is SGHTA, CDR2 FQGTGA. CDR3 length: 14 amino acids. The V end lost 4 bases, the J end lost 3 bases, and 13 bases lay between the germline ends. The starting material was CD4+ or CD8+ T cells sorted from blood, obtained in a trial of the OX40 agonist ivuxolimab. This TCR derives from an adult with an advanced solid tumor such as melanoma, head and neck, liver or kidney cancer. The chain uses TRBV7-3 and TRBJ2-7, with D maybe TRBD2 (6 bases). For the CDR3, the DNA is TGTGCCAGCAGCTCAGCGGGCGGGGACTACGAGCAGTACTTC. Its protein is CASSSAGGDYEQYF.